These T cell receptor beta chains were read from a single sample in a study of T-cell reconstitution after alpha-beta-depleted transplantation in children. Using its own MiXCR run on the PCR reads, TCRdb lists one record per CDR3 protein. Here the sample spans around 380,000 distinct CDR3 sequences, 11% being singletons. The source was PBMCs from the stem cell graft donor, collected from the stem cell graft. The receptors originated from a human donor who donated a stem cell graft to a child with acute myeloid leukemia. CDR3s include the opening cysteine and the closing phenylalanine or tryptophan. D genes are given only for firm matches. Part of the rows lack a size; the others show once, few, many or a class for expanded clones.

J	V	size	D	DNA	CDR3
TRBJ1-1	TRBV10-3	.	TRBD1	TGTGCCATCAGTGAGTTCCGGGACAGTCGAACTGAAGCTTTCTTT	CAISEFRDSRTEAFF
TRBJ2-3	TRBV29-1	few	.	TGCAGCGTTGATGGAGGGGTCCGGGATAGGGGAACAGATACGCAGTATTTT	CSVDGGVRDRGTDTQYF
TRBJ1-1	TRBV10-3	.	.	TGTGCCACTACCGGAGTGGGGAGGACTGAAGCTTTCTTT	CATTGVGRTEAFF
TRBJ1-2	TRBV7-9	.	TRBD1	TGTGCCAGCAGCTTAGGACAGGGGGCAGCATATGGCTACACCTTC	CASSLGQGAAYGYTF
TRBJ2-2	TRBV6-1	.	TRBD1	TGTGCCAGCAGTCAGGGGGTTGACGGGGAGCTGTTTTTT	CASSQGVDGELFF
TRBJ2-3	TRBV20-1	few	TRBD2	TGCTGTGCTAGGCCGCCTAGCGGGGGGGCCCTTTTCTTGAGGATTACGCAGTATTTT	CCARPPSGGALFLRITQYF
TRBJ1-5	TRBV18	few	.	TGTGCCAGCTCAAGGGAGGAAAGCAATCAGCCCCAGCATTTT	CASSREESNQPQHF
TRBJ2-1	TRBV4-2	.	.	TGTGCCAGCAGCCTACGGACGGGTAGCCACAATGAGCAGTTCTTC	CASSLRTGSHNEQFF
TRBJ1-1	TRBV30	few	.	TGTGCCCTCATTTACCCGTGGCCACCGAACACTGAAGCTTTCTTT	CALIYPWPPNTEAFF
TRBJ2-3	TRBV5-1	.	.	TGCGCCAGCAGTGGCGGGACGAGTCGTGATACGCAGTATTTT	CASSGGTSRDTQYF
TRBJ2-5	TRBV10-3	few	.	TGTGCCACCCTCGGGACCCAAAAAGAGACCCAGTACTTC	CATLGTQKETQYF
TRBJ2-5	TRBV6-5	.	TRBD1	TGTGCCAGCAGTTACCCAGGGGGGACCCAGTACTTC	CASSYPGGTQYF
TRBJ2-3	TRBV2	few	.	TGTGCCAGCAGTGAATCGGCGTCAGGCAGGCAGTATTTT	CASSESASGRQYF
TRBJ1-2	TRBV7-2	.	.	TGTGCCAGCAGCTTTATAGACAGGAGGGGGGACTATGGCTACACCTTC	CASSFIDRRGDYGYTF
TRBJ2-1	TRBV12-3/TRBV12-4	few	.	TGTGCCAGCAGCTCCACTTTTGATGAGCAGTTCTTC	CASSSTFDEQFF
TRBJ2-7	TRBV29-1	few	TRBD1	TGCAGCGTTGAAGATGGGACAGGGGTAGCCTACGAGCAGTACTTC	CSVEDGTGVAYEQYF
TRBJ1-5	TRBV2	many	.	TGTGCCAGCAAGAGGGAAAATAGCAATCAGCCCCAGCATTTT	CASKRENSNQPQHF
TRBJ2-7	TRBV29-1	.	TRBD1	TGCAGCGTTGGGACAGGGGGCCGTTACGAGCAGTACTTC	CSVGTGGRYEQYF
TRBJ2-3	TRBV20-1	many	TRBD2	TGCAGCGGACTAGCGGGGGACACAGATACGCAGTATTTT	CSGLAGDTDTQYF
TRBJ1-2	TRBV7-2	few	.	TGTGCCAGCAGCCCCAGCCTTCTAGCTGGCTACACCTTC	CASSPSLLAGYTF
TRBJ1-2	TRBV20-1	.	.	TGCAGTGCTAGACGGGATCCGGGACGACTGGGTTATGGCTACACCTTC	CSARRDPGRLGYGYTF
TRBJ2-1	TRBV5-4	many	TRBD2	TGTGCCAGCAGCTTGGTTCGGACTAGCGGGGCGGCGGGGTACAATGAGCAGTTCTTC	CASSLVRTSGAAGYNEQFF
TRBJ2-1	TRBV19	few	.	TGTGCCAGTAGTATGCTCACATACAATGAGCAGTTCTTC	CASSMLTYNEQFF
TRBJ2-1	TRBV5-8	few	.	TGTGCCAGCAGCTTGGAAGGACTGGGATCCTACAATGAGCAGTTCTTC	CASSLEGLGSYNEQFF